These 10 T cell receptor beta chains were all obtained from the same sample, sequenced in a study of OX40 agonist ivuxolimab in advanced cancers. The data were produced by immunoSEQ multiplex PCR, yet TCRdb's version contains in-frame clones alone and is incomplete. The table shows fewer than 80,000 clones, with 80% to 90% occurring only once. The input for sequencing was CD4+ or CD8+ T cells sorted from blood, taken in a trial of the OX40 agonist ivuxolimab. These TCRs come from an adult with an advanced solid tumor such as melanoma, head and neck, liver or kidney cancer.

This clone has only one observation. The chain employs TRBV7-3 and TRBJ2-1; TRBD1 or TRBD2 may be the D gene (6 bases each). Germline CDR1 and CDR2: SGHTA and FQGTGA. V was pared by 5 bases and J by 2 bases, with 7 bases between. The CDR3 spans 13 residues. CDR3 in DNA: TGTGCCAGCAGCGGGGGGCCCTACAATGAGCAGTTCTTC. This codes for CASSGGPYNEQFF.

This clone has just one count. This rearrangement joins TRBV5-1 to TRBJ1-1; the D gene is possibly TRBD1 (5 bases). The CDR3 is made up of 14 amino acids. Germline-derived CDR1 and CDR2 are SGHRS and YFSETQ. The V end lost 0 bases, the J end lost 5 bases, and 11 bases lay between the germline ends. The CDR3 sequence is CASSLGGRETEAFF. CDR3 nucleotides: TGCGCCAGCAGCTTGGGGGGCAGGGAAACTGAAGCTTTCTTT.

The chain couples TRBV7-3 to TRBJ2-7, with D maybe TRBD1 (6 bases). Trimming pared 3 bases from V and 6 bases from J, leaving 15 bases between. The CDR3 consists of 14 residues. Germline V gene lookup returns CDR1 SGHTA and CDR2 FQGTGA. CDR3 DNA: TGTGCCAGCAGCTTGGACGTCAGGGGTGGCGAGCAGTACTTC. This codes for CASSLDVRGGEQYF.

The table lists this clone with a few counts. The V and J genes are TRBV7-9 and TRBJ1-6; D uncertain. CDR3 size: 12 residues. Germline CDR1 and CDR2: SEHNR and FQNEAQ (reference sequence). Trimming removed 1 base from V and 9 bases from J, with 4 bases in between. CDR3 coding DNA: TGTGCCAGCAGCTTAGAACGTTCACCCCTCCACTTT. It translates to CASSLERSPLHF.

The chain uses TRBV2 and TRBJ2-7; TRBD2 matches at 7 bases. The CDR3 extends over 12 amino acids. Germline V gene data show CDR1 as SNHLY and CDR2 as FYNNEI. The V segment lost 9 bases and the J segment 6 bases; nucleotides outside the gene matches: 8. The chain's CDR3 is CARPPGRGEQYF. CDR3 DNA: TGTGCCAGGCCACCGGGGAGGGGCGAGCAGTACTTC.

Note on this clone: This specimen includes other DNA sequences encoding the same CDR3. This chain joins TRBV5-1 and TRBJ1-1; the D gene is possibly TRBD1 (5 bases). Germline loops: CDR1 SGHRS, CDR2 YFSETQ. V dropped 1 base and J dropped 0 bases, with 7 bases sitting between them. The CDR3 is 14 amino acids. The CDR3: CASSLTGLNTEAFF. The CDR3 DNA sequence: TGCGCCAGCAGCTTGACAGGACTGAACACTGAAGCTTTCTTT.

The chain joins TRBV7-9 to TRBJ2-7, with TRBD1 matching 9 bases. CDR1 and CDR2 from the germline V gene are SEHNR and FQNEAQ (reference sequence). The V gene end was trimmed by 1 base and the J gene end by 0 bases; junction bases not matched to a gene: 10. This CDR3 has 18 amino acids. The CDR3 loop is CASSLGGTGISPSYEQYF. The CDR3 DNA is TGTGCCAGCAGCTTAGGTGGGACAGGGATATCTCCCTCCTACGAGCAGTACTTC.

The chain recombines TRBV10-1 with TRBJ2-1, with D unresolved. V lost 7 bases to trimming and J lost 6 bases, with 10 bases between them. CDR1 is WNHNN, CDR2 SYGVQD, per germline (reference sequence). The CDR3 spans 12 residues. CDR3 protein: CASTSSANEQFF. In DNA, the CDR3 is TGCGCCAGCACCTCATCGGCCAATGAGCAGTTCTTC.

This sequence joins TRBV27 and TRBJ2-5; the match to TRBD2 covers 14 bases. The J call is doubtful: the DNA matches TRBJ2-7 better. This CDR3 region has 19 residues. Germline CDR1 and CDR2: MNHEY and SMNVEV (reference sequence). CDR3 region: CASSLRADRTSGRKNEQYF. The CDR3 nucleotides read TGTGCCAGCAGTTTAAGAGCGGACAGGACTAGCGGGAGGAAGAACGAGCAGTACTTC.

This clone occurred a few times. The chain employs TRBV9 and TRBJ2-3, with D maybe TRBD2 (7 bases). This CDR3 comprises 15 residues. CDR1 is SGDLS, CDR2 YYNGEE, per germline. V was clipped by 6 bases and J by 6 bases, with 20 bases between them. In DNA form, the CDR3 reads TGTGCCAGCAACCCTATAGGAGGGGGAGGGGATACGCAGTATTTT. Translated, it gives CASNPIGGGGDTQYF.